This is a list of T cell receptor beta chains from one sample in a study of blood T cell repertoires in COVID-19. Repertoires were generated with immunoSEQ multiplex PCR, while TCRdb's copy carries only in-frame clones and drops some. The data hold about 180,000 clones, with more than 75% observed a single time. Sequencing was carried out using PBMCs or T cells enriched from blood (not recorded which). The receptors were sampled from a woman in her 30s who had recovered from COVID-19. Each CDR3 is given with its conserved first and last residue. The D gene is left open where the match is weak. Expanded clones get a size class; other rows say once, few or many, or leave the size out.

TRBV27	TRBJ2-4	TRBD2	.	TGTGCCAGCAACCCCCTAGCGGGGGTCCCGGGAGCCAAAAACATTCAGTACTTC	CASNPLAGVPGAKNIQYF
TRBV24-1	TRBJ1-2	TRBD1	.	TGTGCCACCAGTGAACCGGGACAGGGCGAATATGGCTACACCTTC	CATSEPGQGEYGYTF
TRBV7-2	TRBJ2-7	.	.	TGTGCCAGCAGCTTACAGGGAGGCCTAGTCTCCTACGAGCAGTACTTC	CASSLQGGLVSYEQYF
TRBV5-4	TRBJ1-3	.	.	TGTGCCAGCAGCCAAAACTCTGGAAACACCATATATTTT	CASSQNSGNTIYF
TRBV7-9	TRBJ1-2	TRBD1	once	TGTGCCAGCAGCGTTCCGGGACAGGAGTTCTATGGCTACACCTTC	CASSVPGQEFYGYTF
TRBV15	TRBJ2-5	.	.	TGTGCCACCAGCAGAGATCGCGGGCTAGCTCCAGAGACCCAGTACTTC	CATSRDRGLAPETQYF
TRBV5-4	TRBJ2-5	.	.	TGTGCCAGCAGCTTCGGACTGTCGAAAGAGACCCAGTACTTC	CASSFGLSKETQYF
TRBV13	TRBJ2-3	TRBD2	.	TGTGCCAGCAGCCCCGTGCCGCCCTCAACTAGCGGGCTCACAGATACGCAGTATTTT	CASSPVPPSTSGLTDTQYF
TRBV5-4	TRBJ2-3	TRBD2	.	TGTGCCAGCAGCCAAAAACTAGCGGGAGTTATGGCAGATACGCAGTATTTT	CASSQKLAGVMADTQYF
TRBV7-2	TRBJ2-7	TRBD2	.	TGTGCCAGCAGCTTAGACAGCGGGGAGACCTACGAGCAGTACTTC	CASSLDSGETYEQYF
TRBV5-5	TRBJ2-3	TRBD1	.	TGTGCCAGCAGAACCGGCGGGACAGGCCGCACAGATACGCAGTATTTT	CASRTGGTGRTDTQYF
TRBV7-3	TRBJ2-1	.	.	TGTGCCAGCAGCGCAGGGACAACCAATGAGCAGTTCTTC	CASSAGTTNEQFF
TRBV29-1	TRBJ2-1	TRBD2	once	TGCAGCGCGGGATCGACTAGCGGGAGGGGTAGGCAGTTCTTC	CSAGSTSGRGRQFF
TRBV30	TRBJ1-2	TRBD1	.	TGTGCCTGGAGTATGAGGGGGCCTGACTATGGCTACACCTTC	CAWSMRGPDYGYTF
TRBV27	TRBJ2-1	TRBD2	.	TGTGCCAGCAGTTTCCGGGGACTAGCGGAATTGTACAATGAGCAGTTCTTC	CASSFRGLAELYNEQFF
TRBV7-9	TRBJ2-1	.	.	TGTGCCAGCAGCTTATTGGCAGGGTCCTACAATGAGCAGTTCTTC	CASSLLAGSYNEQFF
TRBV5-1	TRBJ2-7	TRBD1	once	TGCGCCAGCAGCTTTTCAGGGGGCTTTTACGAGCAGTACTTC	CASSFSGGFYEQYF
TRBV10-1	TRBJ1-1	TRBD1	.	TGCGCCAGCAGTGATGCCGGGGACAGGGGGGCTTTCTTT	CASSDAGDRGAFF
TRBV11-3	TRBJ2-1	.	many	TGTGCCAGCAGCTCGTTACTAGACAATGAGCAGTTCTTC	CASSSLLDNEQFF
TRBV19	TRBJ2-3	.	.	TGTGCCAGTAGACGGGACAACCTCGCCTACACAGATACGCAGTATTTT	CASRRDNLAYTDTQYF
TRBV5-1	TRBJ2-5	.	.	TGCGCCAGCAGCTTCGGCAGGGCTAGAAACCAAGAGACCCAGTACTTC	CASSFGRARNQETQYF
TRBV21-1	TRBJ1-6	.	.	TGTGCCAGCAGCAAATGGTCCGAATCGACCGGGATTAATTCACCCCTCCACTTT	CASSKWSESTGINSPLHF
TRBV18	TRBJ2-7	.	.	TGTGCCAGCTCACCATTAGCCCCCCAGGGATCATTCTACGAGCAGTACTTC	CASSPLAPQGSFYEQYF
TRBV3-1/TRBV3-2	TRBJ2-7	TRBD2	.	TGTGCCAGCAGCCAAACCGGGACTAGCGGGGCGGAAGAGCAGTACTTC	CASSQTGTSGAEEQYF
TRBV5-1	TRBJ2-2	TRBD2	once	TGCGCCAGCAGCGCGGGACTAGCGGCCAGGACCGGGGAGCTGTTTTTT	CASSAGLAARTGELFF
TRBV28	TRBJ1-2	.	.	TGTGCCAGCAGTTCCCTTTGGGGGGGTGGCTACACCTTC	CASSSLWGGGYTF
TRBV5-1	TRBJ2-5	.	.	TGCGCCAGCAGCTTCCCGCTGAAGGAGGCACTCGAAAGTAGAGAGACCCAGTACTTC	CASSFPLKEALESRETQYF
TRBV5-5	TRBJ2-7	TRBD2	.	TGTGCCAGCAGTTGGGGACTAGCGGGAGACGAGCAGTACTTC	CASSWGLAGDEQYF
TRBV21-1	TRBJ2-7	.	.	TGTGCCAGCAGCAAAGTCCCCTGGCGAGATAGCGACTACGAGCAGTACTTC	CASSKVPWRDSDYEQYF
TRBV3-1/TRBV3-2	TRBJ2-2	TRBD2	once	TGTGCCAGCAGCCAAGAGCGGTGGCTAGCGGAGGTCGGGGAGCTGTTTTTT	CASSQERWLAEVGELFF
TRBV6-1	TRBJ1-1	.	many	TGTGCCAGCAGTGAAGCGCTAGAGGGAACTGAAGCTTTCTTT	CASSEALEGTEAFF
TRBV18	TRBJ2-3	TRBD2	.	TGTGCCAGCTCAAACAGAGGACTAGCGGGAGAAGGTACGCAGTATTTT	CASSNRGLAGEGTQYF
TRBV28	TRBJ2-7	.	.	TGTGCCAGCAGTTTCGGACTGGAGGGATACTCCTACGAGCAGTACTTC	CASSFGLEGYSYEQYF
TRBV9	TRBJ2-7	TRBD1	.	TGTGCCAGCAGCGCAAAGAGGGACAGGGGAAGGGAGCAGTACTTC	CASSAKRDRGREQYF
TRBV21-1	TRBJ2-3	.	.	TGTGCCAGCAGCAACTCGACTAGCGGGAGGCCCACAGATACGCAGTATTTT	CASSNSTSGRPTDTQYF
TRBV7-9	TRBJ2-7	.	.	TGTGCCAGCAGCTTAGGGGACTTCTACGAGCAGTACTTC	CASSLGDFYEQYF
TRBV7-8	TRBJ1-2	TRBD1	.	TGTGCCAGCAGCTTAGGGCGCACCACAGGGGGCGATGGCTACACCTTC	CASSLGRTTGGDGYTF
TRBV27	TRBJ2-1	TRBD2	once	TGTGCCAGCAGTCGACGCTTAGCGGGAGTTGGGCCGTGGGCCTACAATGAGCAGTTCTTC	CASSRRLAGVGPWAYNEQFF
TRBV3-1/TRBV3-2	TRBJ1-2	.	.	TGTGCCAGCAGCATAGAGGGCAGAGGTGGCTACACCTTC	CASSIEGRGGYTF
TRBV7-9	TRBJ1-2	.	few	TGTGCCAGCAGCGGATCCGGGACACCCAGCTACACCTTC	CASSGSGTPSYTF
TRBV2	TRBJ1-2	.	.	TGTGCCAGCAGTGAACGTCAAGGGAGCTCCTATGGCTACACCTTC	CASSERQGSSYGYTF
TRBV5-1	TRBJ1-5	.	.	TGCGCCAGCAGCTTTCGGGGGGGCCAGCCCCAGCATTTT	CASSFRGGQPQHF
TRBV30	TRBJ2-2	TRBD2	few	TGTGCCTGGGTACTAGCGGGAACGCCCGGGGAGCTGTTTTTT	CAWVLAGTPGELFF
TRBV2	TRBJ2-7	TRBD1	.	TGTGCCAGCAGGGGGCACGGGACAGGGGCCTACGAGCAGTACTTC	CASRGHGTGAYEQYF
TRBV28	TRBJ1-1	TRBD1	.	TGTGCCAGCAGTTTACACCGGGACAGGGGCACTGAAGCTTTCTTT	CASSLHRDRGTEAFF
TRBV13	TRBJ2-3	TRBD2	.	TGTGCCAGCAGCACCTACACTAGCGGGGCTAGCACAGATACGCAGTATTTT	CASSTYTSGASTDTQYF
TRBV20-1	TRBJ1-2	TRBD1	.	TGCAGTGCTGTACAGGGGGATGGCTACACCTTC	CSAVQGDGYTF
TRBV24-1	TRBJ2-5	TRBD1	once	TGTGCCACCAGTGATTGGACAGGGAATCAAGAGACCCAGTACTTC	CATSDWTGNQETQYF
TRBV11-1	TRBJ1-1	.	.	TGTGCCAGCAGCTTAGCAGGGCCCGGGGACACTGAAGCTTTCTTT	CASSLAGPGDTEAFF
TRBV4-1	TRBJ2-1	TRBD2	.	TGCGCCAGCAGCCAAGAGGGGGGGGGAGGAACCAATGAGCAGTTCTTC	CASSQEGGGGTNEQFF
TRBV9	TRBJ2-1	TRBD1	.	TGTGCCAGCAGCCCAAATGTCGGGACAGACAACAATGAGCAGTTCTTC	CASSPNVGTDNNEQFF
TRBV9	TRBJ2-2	.	few	TGTGCCAGCAGCGTAGGGGTAGGGGCCGGGGAGCTGTTTTTT	CASSVGVGAGELFF
TRBV24-1	TRBJ2-1	TRBD1	few	TGTGCCACCAGTGATCTGGACAGGGGTTACAATGAGCAGTTCTTC	CATSDLDRGYNEQFF